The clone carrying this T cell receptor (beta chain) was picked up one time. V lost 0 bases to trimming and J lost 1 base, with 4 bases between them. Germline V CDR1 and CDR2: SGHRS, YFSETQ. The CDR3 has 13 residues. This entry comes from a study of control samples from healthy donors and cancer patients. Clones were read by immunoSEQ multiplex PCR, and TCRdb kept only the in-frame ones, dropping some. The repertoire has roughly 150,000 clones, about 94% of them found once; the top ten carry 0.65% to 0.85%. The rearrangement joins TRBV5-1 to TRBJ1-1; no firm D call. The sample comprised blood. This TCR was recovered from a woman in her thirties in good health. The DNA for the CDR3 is TGCGCCAGCAGCTTGGCCAGGAACACTGAAGCTTTCTTT. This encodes CASSLARNTEAFF.